These 24 T cell receptor beta chains originate from one sample sequenced in a study of cytomegalovirus exposure and HLA in healthy donors. PCR involved 60 Vbeta and 13 Jbeta primers. Only in-frame clones appear in the TCRdb table, and some are missing; sequencing was by immunoSEQ multiplex PCR. Of about 120,000 clones in the sample, more than 75% were seen once. Sample: PBMCs. The receptors were sampled from a woman aged 35 to 49 in good health and CMV-seropositive.

V usage is TRBV9 and J usage is TRBJ2-3, with D maybe TRBD2 (6 bases). The CDR3 is made up of 16 amino acids. Germline V gives CDR1 SGDLS, CDR2 YYNGEE. The ends were cut back, 0 bases at V and 0 bases at J, with 11 bases in the middle. The CDR3 sequence: CASSVAGGISTDTQYF. Written as DNA, the CDR3 is TGTGCCAGCAGCGTAGCGGGCGGGATTAGCACAGATACGCAGTATTTT.

The rearrangement links TRBV6-1 to TRBJ1-1; 8 nucleotides agree with TRBD1. Germline loops: CDR1 MNHNS, CDR2 SASEGT. J gave up 11 bases and V 5 bases, and 16 bases lay outside the gene matches. This CDR3 has 15 residues. The CDR3 here is CASSSQTTGVDEAFF. The CDR3 DNA follows: TGTGCCAGCAGTTCCCAGACGACAGGGGTGGATGAGGCTTTCTTT.

The genes are TRBV6-1 and TRBJ1-5; no clear D gene. This CDR3 has 16 residues. Trimming removed 2 bases from V and 3 bases from J, with 14 bases in between. CDR1 MNHNS and CDR2 SASEGT come from the germline V gene. The CDR3 region is CASSEPPGVPNQPQHF. CDR3 nucleotide sequence: TGTGCCAGCAGTGAACCCCCCGGGGTCCCCAATCAGCCCCAGCATTTT.

V and J are TRBV18 and TRBJ1-1; no definite D call. CDR3 length equals 14 residues. V gave up 2 bases and J gave up 4 bases, with 11 bases separating them. Germline V gene lookup returns CDR1 KGHSH and CDR2 LQKENI. As DNA, the CDR3 is TGTGCCAGCTCACCAGCGTCCGCGGGCACTGAAGCTTTCTTT. Protein product: CASSPASAGTEAFF.

This clone was counted between two and nine times. This sequence joins TRBV30 and TRBJ1-1; D gene ambiguous. CDR3 length: 14 residues. Trimming removed 0 bases at V and 2 bases at J, with 10 bases between. Germline V gives CDR1 GTSNPN, CDR2 SVGIG (reference sequence). This CDR3 reads CAWSVLTTNTEAFF. In DNA form, the CDR3 reads TGTGCCTGGAGTGTACTGACGACAAACACTGAAGCTTTCTTT.

The chain couples TRBV5-1 to TRBJ1-2, with a tentative D call TRBD1 (5 bases). This CDR3 contains 13 residues. Germline CDR1 is SGHRS and CDR2 is YFSETQ. V lost 3 bases to trimming and J lost 6 bases, with 12 bases between them. The CDR3 region is CASSSAGLDGYTF. The CDR3 DNA sequence: TGCGCCAGCAGCTCCGCGGGGCTGGATGGCTACACCTTC.

The J gene is TRBJ1-1, the V gene TRBV7-9; D not certain. V gave up 5 bases and J gave up 2 bases, with 18 bases separating them. Germline V CDR1 and CDR2: SEHNR, FQNEAQ (reference sequence). The CDR3 contains 16 residues. The CDR3 coding sequence is TGTGCCAGCAGCCAACCCCCCGGGGAGGTCAACACTGAAGCTTTCTTT. Its protein product is CASSQPPGEVNTEAFF.

The rearrangement uses TRBV30 and TRBJ1-2; 11 bases agree with TRBD1. The junction had 3 bases not matched to a gene; V was cut back by 1 base and J by 2 bases. This CDR3 spans 15 amino acids. CDR1 is GTSNPN, CDR2 SVGIG, per germline (reference sequence). Here the CDR3 reads CAWSGGTGGNYGYTF. CDR3 DNA: TGTGCCTGGAGTGGCGGGACAGGGGGGAACTATGGCTACACCTTC.

V and J are TRBV5-8 and TRBJ2-1; weak D call: TRBD2 (7 bases). V lost 4 bases and J 10 bases, leaving 18 bases between the germline ends. The CDR3 runs 14 residues. Germline CDR1 SGHTS, CDR2 YDEGEE. This chain's CDR3 is CASSGGALLWEQFF. For the CDR3, the DNA is TGTGCCAGCAGCGGGGGGGCACTTCTTTGGGAGCAGTTCTTC.

This rearrangement joins TRBV7-7 to TRBJ2-6; a weak D match, TRBD2 (6 bases). Germline lookup yields CDR1 SSHAT and CDR2 FNYEAQ (reference sequence). Trimming removed 3 bases at V and 2 bases at J, with 8 bases between. The CDR3 is 15 residues long. This CDR3 is CASSFGGAGANVLTF. The DNA for the CDR3 is TGTGCCAGCAGCTTTGGAGGGGCTGGGGCCAACGTCCTGACTTTC. Drawing the rest from reference TRBV7-7 and TRBJ2-6, the complete variable domain is GAGVSQSPRYKVTKRGQDVTLRCDPISSHATLYWYQQALGQGPEFLTYFNYEAQPDKSGLPSDRFSAERPEGSISTLTIQRTEQRDSAMYRCASSFGGAGANVLTFGAGSRLTVL.

The genes are TRBV5-6 and TRBJ1-3; D may be TRBD1 (5 bases). The germline V and J ends were trimmed by 0 bases and 0 bases, with 10 bases remaining between them. Germline V lookup: CDR1 SGHDT, CDR2 YYEEEE. This CDR3 has 16 amino acids. The CDR3 DNA is TGTGCCAGCAGCTTGGTACAGGCTAGCTCTGGAAACACCATATATTTT. Translated: CASSLVQASSGNTIYF.

This clone was picked up one time. The rearrangement joins TRBV7-2 to TRBJ1-3, with 8 nucleotides matching TRBD1. CDR1 is SGHTA and CDR2 is FQGNSA in the germline V gene. V lost 4 bases, J lost 4 bases, and 6 bases stayed unmatched. The CDR3 runs to 15 residues. The CDR3, as DNA: TGTGCCAGCAGCTCTACAGGGGGAAGGGGAAACACCATATATTTT. Translation: CASSSTGGRGNTIYF.

The V gene is TRBV5-4, the J gene TRBJ2-3, with unresolved D. Trimming shortened V by 0 bases and J by 6 bases, and 11 bases separated the two germline ends. This CDR3 has 14 amino acids. Germline CDR1 is SGHNT and CDR2 is YYREEE (reference sequence). The CDR3 bases are TGTGCCAGCAGCTTGGAGAGCCTCGGGGATACGCAGTATTTT. The encoded protein is CASSLESLGDTQYF.

The chain recombines TRBV18 with TRBJ1-2, with a tentative D call TRBD1 (5 bases). The V gene's germline CDR1 is KGHSH and CDR2 LQKENI. The CDR3 consists of 13 residues. Trimming left V 10 bases short and J 3 bases short, with 15 bases between. The CDR3 loop reads CATSRDSYYGYTF. The CDR3, as DNA: TGTGCCACCTCTAGAGACAGCTACTATGGCTACACCTTC.

J is TRBJ1-1 and V is TRBV7-9; D is undetermined. This CDR3 has 15 residues. The V end lost 5 bases, the J end lost 2 bases, and 15 bases lay between the germline ends. CDR1 and CDR2 (germline): SEHNR, FQNEAQ (reference sequence). Here the CDR3 reads CASSLTRVGNTEAFF. As DNA, the CDR3 is TGTGCCAGCAGCCTAACTAGAGTTGGCAACACTGAAGCTTTCTTT.

The J gene is TRBJ1-5, the V gene TRBV7-9, with 9 bases matching TRBD1. CDR3 length equals 17 residues. The ends lost 4 bases at V and 1 base at J; junction bases unmatched: 8. From germline, CDR1 is SEHNR and CDR2 FQNEAQ (reference sequence). CDR3 region: CASSSGQGMWSNQPQHF. The CDR3 DNA sequence: TGTGCCAGCAGCTCCGGACAGGGGATGTGGAGCAATCAGCCCCAGCATTTT.

This sequence joins TRBV5-6 and TRBJ2-5; D not resolved. The CDR3 spans 14 residues. V gave up 4 bases and J gave up 1 base, with 11 bases separating them. Germline V lookup: CDR1 SGHDT, CDR2 YYEEEE. The CDR3 loop reads CASSPWRVQETQYF. The CDR3, as DNA: TGTGCCAGCAGCCCTTGGAGAGTCCAAGAGACCCAGTACTTC.

The V and J genes are TRBV7-2 and TRBJ1-2; D gene ambiguous. The CDR3 runs 16 residues. Germline CDR1 reads SGHTA; CDR2 reads FQGNSA. The V end lost 1 base, the J end lost 4 bases, and 16 bases lay between the germline ends. The CDR3 bases are TGTGCCAGCAGCTTAGGGGCGCAAGTCCCTTCCTATGGCTACACCTTC. Amino acids: CASSLGAQVPSYGYTF.

V is TRBV5-1 and J is TRBJ2-5; D is ambiguous. Germline assignment: CDR1 SGHRS and CDR2 YFSETQ. The CDR3 length is 15 residues. V lost 0 bases to trimming and J lost 2 bases, with 11 bases between them. DNA for the CDR3: TGCGCCAGCAGCTTGGGTGGTGTACTACAAGAGACCCAGTACTTC. Translation: CASSLGGVLQETQYF.

The CDR3 sequence is CASSYWSLNTEAFF. The CDR3 region has the DNA TGTGCCAGCAGTTACTGGAGCTTGAACACTGAAGCTTTCTTT. V usage is TRBV6-5 and J usage is TRBJ1-1, with unresolved D. The ends were cut back, 1 base at V and 0 bases at J, with 6 bases in the middle. CDR1 and CDR2 (germline): MNHEY, SVGAGI. CDR3 length equals 14 residues.

This clone was counted a few times. V gene TRBV19 combines with J gene TRBJ2-7, with 9 bases aligning to TRBD1. V was clipped by 6 bases and J by 7 bases; unmatched bases: 13. Germline CDR1 reads LNHDA; CDR2 reads SQIVND (reference sequence). CDR3 length equals 15 residues. The chain's CDR3 is CASSKGGDRVREQYF. The CDR3 DNA reads as TGTGCCAGTAGCAAAGGAGGGGACAGGGTAAGAGAGCAGTACTTC.

The V and J genes are TRBV6-5 and TRBJ1-1; weak D call: TRBD1 (6 bases). This CDR3 has 12 residues. Germline-derived CDR1 and CDR2 are MNHEY and SVGAGI. Trimming stripped 8 bases from V and 2 bases from J, with 9 bases between. The CDR3 DNA reads TGTGCCAGCGGACAGTTAAACACTGAAGCTTTCTTT. It codes for CASGQLNTEAFF.

In this sample, this clone turned up a few times. The chain is built from TRBV15 and TRBJ2-3; tentative D call: TRBD1 (6 bases). This CDR3 is 15 amino acids long. Trimming cost V 3 bases and J 2 bases, with 12 bases left between them. CDR1 and CDR2 (germline): LNHNV, YYDKDF (reference sequence). CDR3 DNA: TGTGCCACCAGCAGCTGGGGGCAGAACACAGATACGCAGTATTTT. This codes for CATSSWGQNTDTQYF.

This chain links TRBV7-9 with TRBJ1-2, with TRBD1 as a possible D gene (5 bases). Trimming took 4 bases from V and 7 from J, leaving 13 bases between them. The CDR3 totals 13 residues. The germline V gene encodes CDR1 SEHNR and CDR2 FQNEAQ (reference sequence). The CDR3 region is CASSSGGRSGYTF. CDR3 sequence (DNA): TGTGCCAGCAGCTCCGGGGGGAGATCTGGCTACACCTTC. Complete variable domain (other parts from reference TRBV7-9 and TRBJ1-2): DTGVSQNPRHKITKRGQNVTFRCDPISEHNRLYWYRQTLGQGPEFLTYFQNEAQLEKSRLLSDRFSAERPKGSFSTLEIQRTEQGDSAMYLCASSSGGRSGYTFGSGTRLTVV.